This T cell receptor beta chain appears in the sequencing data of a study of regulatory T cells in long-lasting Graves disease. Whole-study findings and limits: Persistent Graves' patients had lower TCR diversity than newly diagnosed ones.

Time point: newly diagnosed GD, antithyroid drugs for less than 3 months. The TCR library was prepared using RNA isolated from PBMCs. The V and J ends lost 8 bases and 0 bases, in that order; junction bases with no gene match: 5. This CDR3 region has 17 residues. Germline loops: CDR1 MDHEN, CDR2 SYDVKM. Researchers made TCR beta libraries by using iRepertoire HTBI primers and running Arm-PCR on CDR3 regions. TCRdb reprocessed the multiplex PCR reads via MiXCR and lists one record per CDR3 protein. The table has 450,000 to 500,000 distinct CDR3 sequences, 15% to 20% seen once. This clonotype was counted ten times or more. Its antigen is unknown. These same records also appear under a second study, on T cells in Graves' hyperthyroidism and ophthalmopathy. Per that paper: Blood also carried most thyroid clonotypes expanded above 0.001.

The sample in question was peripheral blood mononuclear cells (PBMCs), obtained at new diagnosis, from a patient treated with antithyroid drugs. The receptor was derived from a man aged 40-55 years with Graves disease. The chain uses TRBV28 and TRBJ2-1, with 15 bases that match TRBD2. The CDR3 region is CASSGTSGRFSYNEQFF. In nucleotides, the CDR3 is TGTGCCAGCTCCGGGACTAGCGGGAGGTTCTCCTACAATGAGCAGTTCTTC.